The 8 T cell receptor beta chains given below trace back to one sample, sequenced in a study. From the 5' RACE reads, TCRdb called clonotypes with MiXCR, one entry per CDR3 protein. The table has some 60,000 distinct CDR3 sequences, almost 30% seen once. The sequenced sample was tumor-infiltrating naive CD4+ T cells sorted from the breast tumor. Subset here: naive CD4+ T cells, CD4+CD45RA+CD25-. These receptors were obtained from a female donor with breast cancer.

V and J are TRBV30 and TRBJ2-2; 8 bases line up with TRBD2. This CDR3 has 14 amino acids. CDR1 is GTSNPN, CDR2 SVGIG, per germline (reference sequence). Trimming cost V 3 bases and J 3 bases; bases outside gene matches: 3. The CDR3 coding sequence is TGTGCCTGGAGCACGGGGGGGGACACCGGGGAGCTGTTTTTT. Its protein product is CAWSTGGDTGELFF.

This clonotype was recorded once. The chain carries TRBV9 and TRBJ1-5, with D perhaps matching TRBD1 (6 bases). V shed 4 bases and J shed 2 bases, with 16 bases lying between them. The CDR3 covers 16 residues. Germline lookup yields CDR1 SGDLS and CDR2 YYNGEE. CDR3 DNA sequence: TGTGCCAGCAGCCTTGGACAGCCCGGGGGCAATCAGCCCCAGCATTTT. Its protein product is CASSLGQPGGNQPQHF.

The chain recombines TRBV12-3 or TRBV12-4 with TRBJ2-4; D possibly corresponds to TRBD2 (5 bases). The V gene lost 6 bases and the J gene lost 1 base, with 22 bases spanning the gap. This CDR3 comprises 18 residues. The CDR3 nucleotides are TGTGCCAGCAGCCCGGGGAGTCTGGGTATTCTTGCCAAAAACATTCAGTACTTC. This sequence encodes CASSPGSLGILAKNIQYF.

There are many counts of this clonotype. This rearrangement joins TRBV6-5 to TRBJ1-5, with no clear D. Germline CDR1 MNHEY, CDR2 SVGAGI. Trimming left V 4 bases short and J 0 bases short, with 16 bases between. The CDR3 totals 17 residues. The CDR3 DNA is TGTGCCAGCAGTTTCCTACCCCCCAGAGATAGCAATCAGCCCCAGCATTTT. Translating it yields CASSFLPPRDSNQPQHF.

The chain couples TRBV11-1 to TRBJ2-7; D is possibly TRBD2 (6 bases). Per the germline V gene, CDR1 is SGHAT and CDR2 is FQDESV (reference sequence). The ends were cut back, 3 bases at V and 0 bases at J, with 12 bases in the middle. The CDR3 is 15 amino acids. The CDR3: CASSLMMGGSYEQYF. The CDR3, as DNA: TGTGCCAGCAGCTTGATGATGGGGGGCTCCTACGAGCAGTACTTC.

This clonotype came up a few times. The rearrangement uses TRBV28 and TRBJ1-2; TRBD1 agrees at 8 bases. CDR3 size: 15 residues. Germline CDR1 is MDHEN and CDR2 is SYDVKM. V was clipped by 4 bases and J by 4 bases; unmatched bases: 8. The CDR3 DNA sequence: TGTGCCAGCAGTTCAGGGGGCAGGGGGGTCTATGGCTACACCTTC. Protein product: CASSSGGRGVYGYTF.

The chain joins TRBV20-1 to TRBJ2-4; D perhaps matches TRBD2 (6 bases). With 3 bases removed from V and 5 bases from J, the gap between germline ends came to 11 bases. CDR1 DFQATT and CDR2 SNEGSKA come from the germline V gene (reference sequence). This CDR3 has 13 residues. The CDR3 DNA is TGCAGTGCTAGTGGGACTCTCCAAAACATTCAGTACTTC. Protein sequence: CSASGTLQNIQYF.

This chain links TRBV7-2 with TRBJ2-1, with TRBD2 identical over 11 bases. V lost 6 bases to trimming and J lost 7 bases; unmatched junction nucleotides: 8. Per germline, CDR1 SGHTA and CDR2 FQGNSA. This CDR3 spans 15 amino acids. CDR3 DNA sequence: TGTGCCAGCAGTATGGGACTAGCGGAAATTAATGAGCAGTTCTTC. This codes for CASSMGLAEINEQFF.